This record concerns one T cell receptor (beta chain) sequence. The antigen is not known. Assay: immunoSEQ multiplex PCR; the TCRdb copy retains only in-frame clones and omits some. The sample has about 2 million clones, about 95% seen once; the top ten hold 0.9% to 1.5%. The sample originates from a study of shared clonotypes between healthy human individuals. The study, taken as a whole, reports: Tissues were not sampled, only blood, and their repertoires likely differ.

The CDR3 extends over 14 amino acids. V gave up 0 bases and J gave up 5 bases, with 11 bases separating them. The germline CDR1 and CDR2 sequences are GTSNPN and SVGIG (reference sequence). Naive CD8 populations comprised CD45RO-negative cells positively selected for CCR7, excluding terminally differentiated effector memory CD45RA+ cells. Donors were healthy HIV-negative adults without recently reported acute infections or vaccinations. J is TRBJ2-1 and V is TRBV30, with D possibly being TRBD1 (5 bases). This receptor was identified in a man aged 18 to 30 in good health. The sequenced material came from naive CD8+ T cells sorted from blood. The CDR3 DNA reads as TGTGCCTGGAGTGTAGCAGGGTTAGACAATGAGCAGTTCTTC. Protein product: CAWSVAGLDNEQFF.